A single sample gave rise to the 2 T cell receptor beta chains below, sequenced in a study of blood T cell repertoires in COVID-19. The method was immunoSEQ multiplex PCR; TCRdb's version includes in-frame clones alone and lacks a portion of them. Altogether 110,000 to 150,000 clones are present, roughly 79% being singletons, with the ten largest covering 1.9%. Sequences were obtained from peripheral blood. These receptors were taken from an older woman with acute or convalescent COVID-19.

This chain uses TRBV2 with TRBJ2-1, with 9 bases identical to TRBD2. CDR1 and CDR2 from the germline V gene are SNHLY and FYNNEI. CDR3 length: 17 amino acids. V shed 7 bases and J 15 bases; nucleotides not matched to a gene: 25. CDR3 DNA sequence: TGTGCCAGCAACTCCCGTTTGCTGCGGGAGGGGGCCGGGCCGCCGTTCTTC. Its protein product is CASNSRLLREGAGPPFF.

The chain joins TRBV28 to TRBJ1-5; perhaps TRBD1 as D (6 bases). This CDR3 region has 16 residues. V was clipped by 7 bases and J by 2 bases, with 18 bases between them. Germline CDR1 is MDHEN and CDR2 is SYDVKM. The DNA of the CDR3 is TGTGCCAGCACCGAGCTCGGGGGGCTAGGCAATCAGCCCCAGCATTTT. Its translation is CASTELGGLGNQPQHF.